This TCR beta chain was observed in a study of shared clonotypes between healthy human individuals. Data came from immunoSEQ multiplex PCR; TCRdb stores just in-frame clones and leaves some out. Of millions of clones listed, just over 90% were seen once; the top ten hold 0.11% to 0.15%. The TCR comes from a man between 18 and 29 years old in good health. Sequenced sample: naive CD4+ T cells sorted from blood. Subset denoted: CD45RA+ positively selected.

CDR3 bases: TGTGCCAGCAGACCTCTACCCCTTGCAAGGGGCAACACTGAAGCTTTCTTT. It is translated as CASRPLPLARGNTEAFF. The J gene is TRBJ1-1, the V gene TRBV28; D might be TRBD1 (5 bases). Trimming removed 6 bases from V and 2 bases from J, with 22 bases in between. Germline CDR1 and CDR2: MDHEN and SYDVKM. The CDR3 has 17 residues.